The present entry profiles one T cell receptor beta chain with its context. Its antigen target is currently unknown. Per-nucleotide qualities are absent, and no much larger clonotype sits a single base away. In the same sample, other DNA sequences code for this CDR3. The CDR3 regions of human TCRbeta chains were analyzed by immunosequencing. For the original study's pipeline: Repertoire TCRs were checked for matches against a reference library of SARS-CoV-2-specific TCRs that had been generated using the MIRA antigen-specificity platform. Breadth was defined as the fraction of unique TCRs that were SARS-CoV-2-associated, and depth was defined as the fraction of total T cells that were SARS-CoV-2-associated. Using the MIRA data, every spike-specific TCR was mapped to the spike region that the TCR reacted to and assigned to either a CD4 or a CD8 class. Log10-transformed breadth and depth values were compared by one-way ANOVA with Sidak's multiple comparisons tests. Held by TCRdb, this immuneACCESS table contains in-frame sequences only and omits some clones. Under half of the omission traces to an unresolved V gene where checked; the cause of the rest is unknown. The D gene and trimming were derived from the DNA, and the V and J assignments and clone size from that table. The sample has some 130,000 clones on record, just over 90% of them singletons. Over 7.5% of the sample is held by the ten biggest clonotypes.

This sample was taken from a study of T cell responses to AZD1222 COVID-19 vaccine (dated by TCRdb to 2020 to 2023). Regarding the complete study: AZD1222 recipients whose second dose came at about 4 weeks and those whose second dose came at about 12 weeks were combined into one group, since spike-specific TCR depth and breadth did not differ between the two schedules. TCR sequencing covered over 230 trial participants: about 210 given two doses of AZD1222 and 26 given two doses of MenACWY control vaccine. Enrollment into the trials was organized by age into subgroups of 18-55, 56-69 and 70-plus years, and those subgroups contained roughly 150, 30 and 60 TCR-sequenced participants, respectively. Beyond this particular receptor, the publication reports: The whole spike protein was spanned by vaccine-associated CD4 TCRs, and dominant responses were seen in regions 160-218 and 743-854. In the small 56-69-year group, the increase in depth fell short of significance, most likely because of low power. Reportedly, close to half of the unique spike-specific TCRs recognized epitopes lying outside the regions that are mutated in the B.1.351 and B.1.1.7 variants. Because no day 14 peak-response samples were available, the repertoires could be characterized only after the peak T cell response. Most participants were white British and females outnumbered males, and the authors suggested that clonal diversity may have been underestimated. Conclusions about previously exposed vaccinees are limited because only a handful of AZD1222 recipients were SARS-CoV-2 seropositive at baseline. After two AZD1222 doses, spike-specific TCR breadth and depth were significantly higher than at day 0 and than in MenACWY recipients.

The label giving this sample's time point can be read as: baseline before first vaccination. Vaccinee samples came from UK trials COV001 and COV002, including a single-blind randomized controlled phase 2/3 trial of AZD1222 (ChAdOx1 nCoV-19) in healthy adults. For TCRbeta chain sequencing, PBMC samples from trial participants were taken at day 0 and at day 28 after the second dose. The junction carries 4 bases between V and J, which are trimmed by 5 bases and 2 bases respectively. CDR1 SGHRS and CDR2 YFSETQ are derived from the germline V gene. From its cysteine to its phenylalanine, the CDR3 spans 11 amino acids. The read is trimmed to its CDR3 DNA, 33 bases read in frame from base 1.

This receptor was identified in an adult in good health. The V gene is TRBV5-1 and the J gene is TRBJ2-5, with the D gene not confidently named. This specimen was peripheral blood, taken on day 0 of AZD1222 vaccination. The nucleotide sequence is given as TGCGCCAGCAGTCAGCAAGAGACCCAGTACTTC. It is translated as CASSQQETQYF.